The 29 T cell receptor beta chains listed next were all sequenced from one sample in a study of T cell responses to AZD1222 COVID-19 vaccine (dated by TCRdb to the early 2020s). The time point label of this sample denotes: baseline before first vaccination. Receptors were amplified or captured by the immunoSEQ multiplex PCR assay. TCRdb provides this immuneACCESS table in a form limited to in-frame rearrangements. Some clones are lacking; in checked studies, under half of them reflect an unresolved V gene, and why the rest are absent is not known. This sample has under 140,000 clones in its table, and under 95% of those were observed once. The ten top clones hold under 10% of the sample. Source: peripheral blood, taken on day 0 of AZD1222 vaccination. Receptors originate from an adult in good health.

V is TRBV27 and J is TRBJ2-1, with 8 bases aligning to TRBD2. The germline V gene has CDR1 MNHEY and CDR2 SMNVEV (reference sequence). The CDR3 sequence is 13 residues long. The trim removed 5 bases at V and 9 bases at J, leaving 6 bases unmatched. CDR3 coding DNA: TGTGCCAGCAGTCCGGGACTAGGTGGTGAGCAGTTCTTC. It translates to CASSPGLGGEQFF.

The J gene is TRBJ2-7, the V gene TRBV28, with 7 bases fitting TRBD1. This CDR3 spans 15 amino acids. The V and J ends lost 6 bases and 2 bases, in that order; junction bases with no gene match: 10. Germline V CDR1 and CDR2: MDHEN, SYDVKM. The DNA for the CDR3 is TGTGCCAGCAGACTCGCCGGGACAGCTACCTACGAGCAGTACTTC. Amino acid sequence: CASRLAGTATYEQYF.

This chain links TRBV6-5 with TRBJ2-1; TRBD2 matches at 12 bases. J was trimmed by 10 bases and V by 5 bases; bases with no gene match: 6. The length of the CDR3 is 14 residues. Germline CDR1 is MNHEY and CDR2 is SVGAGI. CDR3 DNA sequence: TGTGCCAGCAGTCCTAGCGGGGGGGCCGGGGAGCAGTTCTTC. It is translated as CASSPSGGAGEQFF.

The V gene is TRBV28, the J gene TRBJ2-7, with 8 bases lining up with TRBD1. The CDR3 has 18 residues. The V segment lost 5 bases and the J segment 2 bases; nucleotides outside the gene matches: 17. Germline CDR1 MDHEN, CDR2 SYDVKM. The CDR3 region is CASSPQAGQGARTYEQYF. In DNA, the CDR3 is TGTGCCAGCAGTCCTCAAGCCGGACAGGGTGCGAGGACCTACGAGCAGTACTTC.

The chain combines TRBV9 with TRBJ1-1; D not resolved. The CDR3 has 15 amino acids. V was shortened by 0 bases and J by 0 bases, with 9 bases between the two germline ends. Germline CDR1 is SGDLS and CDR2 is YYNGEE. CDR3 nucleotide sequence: TGTGCCAGCAGCGTAGCTCCAGATATGAACACTGAAGCTTTCTTT. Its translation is CASSVAPDMNTEAFF.

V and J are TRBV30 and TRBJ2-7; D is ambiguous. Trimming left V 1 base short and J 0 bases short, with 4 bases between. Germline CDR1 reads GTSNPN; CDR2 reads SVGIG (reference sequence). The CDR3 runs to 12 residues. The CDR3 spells CAWSEISYEQYF. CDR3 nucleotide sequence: TGTGCCTGGAGTGAGATCTCCTACGAGCAGTACTTC.

The CDR3, as DNA: TGCAGCGTTGTGGGGGGCTACACTGAAGCTTTCTTT. Protein: CSVVGGYTEAFF. The rearrangement links TRBV29-1 to TRBJ1-1; D perhaps matches TRBD1 (6 bases). The ends were cut back, 4 bases at V and 3 bases at J, with 9 bases in the middle. CDR1 and CDR2 from the germline V gene are SQVTM and ANQGSEA. The CDR3 covers 12 residues.

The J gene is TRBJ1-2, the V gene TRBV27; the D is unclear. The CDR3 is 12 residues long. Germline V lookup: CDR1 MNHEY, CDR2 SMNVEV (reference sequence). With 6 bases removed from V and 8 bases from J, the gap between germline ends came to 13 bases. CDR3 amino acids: CASSPRGIGYTF. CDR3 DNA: TGTGCCAGCAGCCCCCGAGGGATAGGCTACACCTTC.

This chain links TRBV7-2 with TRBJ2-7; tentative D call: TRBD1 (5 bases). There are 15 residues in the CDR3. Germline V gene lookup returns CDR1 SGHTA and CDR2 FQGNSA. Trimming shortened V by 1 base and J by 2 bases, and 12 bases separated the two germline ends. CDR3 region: CASSLGAAGPYEQYF. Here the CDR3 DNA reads TGTGCCAGCAGCTTAGGAGCTGCAGGGCCCTACGAGCAGTACTTC.

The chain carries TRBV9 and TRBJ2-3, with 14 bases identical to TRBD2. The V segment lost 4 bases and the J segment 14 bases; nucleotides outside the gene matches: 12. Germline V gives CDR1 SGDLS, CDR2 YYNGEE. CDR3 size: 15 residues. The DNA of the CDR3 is TGTGCCAGCAGCCCAAGGACTAGCGGGGGGCGCCTCCTGTATTTT. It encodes CASSPRTSGGRLLYF.

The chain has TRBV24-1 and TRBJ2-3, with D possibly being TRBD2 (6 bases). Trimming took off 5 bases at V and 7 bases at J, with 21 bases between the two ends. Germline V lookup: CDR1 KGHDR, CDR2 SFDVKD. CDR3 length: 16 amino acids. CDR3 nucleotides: TGTGCCACCAGTGTCGTAGGGGAGTGGGACTCGCATACGCAGTATTTT. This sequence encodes CATSVVGEWDSHTQYF.

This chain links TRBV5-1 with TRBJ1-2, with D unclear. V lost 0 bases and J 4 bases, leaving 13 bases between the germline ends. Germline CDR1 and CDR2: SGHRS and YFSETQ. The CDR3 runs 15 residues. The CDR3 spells CASSLGGTEIYGYTF. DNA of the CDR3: TGCGCCAGCAGCTTGGGAGGAACCGAGATCTATGGCTACACCTTC.

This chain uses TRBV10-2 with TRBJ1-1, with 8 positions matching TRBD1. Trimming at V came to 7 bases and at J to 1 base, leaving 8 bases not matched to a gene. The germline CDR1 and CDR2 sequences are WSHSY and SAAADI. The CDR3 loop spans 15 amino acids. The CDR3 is CASIDTGGANTEAFF. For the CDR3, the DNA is TGCGCCAGCATCGACACAGGGGGAGCGAACACTGAAGCTTTCTTT.

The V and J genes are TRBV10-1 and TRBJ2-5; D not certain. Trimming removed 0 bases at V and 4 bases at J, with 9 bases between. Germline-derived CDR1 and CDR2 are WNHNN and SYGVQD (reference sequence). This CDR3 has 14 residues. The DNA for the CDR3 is TGCGCCAGCAGTGAGTCGGGGAAGCGAGAGACCCAGTACTTC. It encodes CASSESGKRETQYF.

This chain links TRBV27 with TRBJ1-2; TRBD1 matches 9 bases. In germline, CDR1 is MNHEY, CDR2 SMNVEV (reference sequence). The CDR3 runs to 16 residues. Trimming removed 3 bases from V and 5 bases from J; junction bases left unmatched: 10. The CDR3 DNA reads TGTGCCAGCAGTTTGGGGGGTGACAGGGGGTTTTATGGCTACACCTTC. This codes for CASSLGGDRGFYGYTF.

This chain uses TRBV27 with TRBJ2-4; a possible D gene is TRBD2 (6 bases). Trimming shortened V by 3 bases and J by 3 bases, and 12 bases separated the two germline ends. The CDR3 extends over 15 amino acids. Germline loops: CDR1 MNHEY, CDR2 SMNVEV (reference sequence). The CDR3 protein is CASSLLGTHKNIQYF. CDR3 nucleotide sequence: TGTGCCAGCAGTTTGCTCGGGACTCACAAAAACATTCAGTACTTC.

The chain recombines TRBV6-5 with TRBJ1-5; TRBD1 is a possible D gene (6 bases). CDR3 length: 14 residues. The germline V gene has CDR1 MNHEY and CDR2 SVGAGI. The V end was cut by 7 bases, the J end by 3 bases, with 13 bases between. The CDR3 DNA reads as TGTGCCAGCAACGGAGGGGGGAACAATCAGCCCCAGCATTTT. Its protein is CASNGGGNNQPQHF.

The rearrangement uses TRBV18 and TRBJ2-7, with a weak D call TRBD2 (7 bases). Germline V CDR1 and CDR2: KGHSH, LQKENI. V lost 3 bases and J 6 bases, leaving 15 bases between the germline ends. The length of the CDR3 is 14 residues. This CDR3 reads CASSPGVGGREQYF. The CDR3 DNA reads TGTGCCAGCTCACCCGGTGTGGGGGGGCGCGAGCAGTACTTC.

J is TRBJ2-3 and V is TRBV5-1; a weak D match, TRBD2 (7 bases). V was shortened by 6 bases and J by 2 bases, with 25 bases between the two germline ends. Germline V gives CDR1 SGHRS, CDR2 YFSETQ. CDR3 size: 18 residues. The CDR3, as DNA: TGCGCCAGCACCTCCACCAGGCAGGGCGGGGGCACCACAGATACGCAGTATTTT. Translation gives CASTSTRQGGGTTDTQYF.

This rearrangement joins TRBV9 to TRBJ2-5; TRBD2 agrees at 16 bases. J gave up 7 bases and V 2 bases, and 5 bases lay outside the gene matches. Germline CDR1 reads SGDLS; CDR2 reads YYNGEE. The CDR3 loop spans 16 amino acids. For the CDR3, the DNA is TGTGCCAGCAGCGTGGGGACTAGCGGGGGGGTCATGACCCAGTACTTC. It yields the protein CASSVGTSGGVMTQYF.

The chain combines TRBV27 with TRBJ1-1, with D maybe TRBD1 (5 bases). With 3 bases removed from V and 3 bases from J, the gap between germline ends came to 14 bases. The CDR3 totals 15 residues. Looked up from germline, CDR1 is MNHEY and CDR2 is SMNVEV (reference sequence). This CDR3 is CASSFTPQGYTEAFF. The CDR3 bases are TGTGCCAGCAGTTTTACGCCCCAGGGTTACACTGAAGCTTTCTTT.

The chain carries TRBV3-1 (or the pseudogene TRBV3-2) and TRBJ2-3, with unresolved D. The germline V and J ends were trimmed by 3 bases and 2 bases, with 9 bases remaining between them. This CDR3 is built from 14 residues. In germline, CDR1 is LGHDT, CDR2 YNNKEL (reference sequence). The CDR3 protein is CASSHKGHTDTQYF. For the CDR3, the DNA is TGTGCCAGCAGCCACAAAGGGCACACAGATACGCAGTATTTT.

The CDR3 DNA reads as TGCGCCAGCAGTGCCGGGACCCAGGAAGCTTTCTTT. Translation gives CASSAGTQEAFF. The chain employs TRBV10-2 and TRBJ1-1; tentative D call: TRBD1 (5 bases). The germline V gene encodes CDR1 WSHSY and CDR2 SAAADI. Trimming removed 4 bases from V and 8 bases from J, with 11 bases in between. This CDR3 spans 12 amino acids.

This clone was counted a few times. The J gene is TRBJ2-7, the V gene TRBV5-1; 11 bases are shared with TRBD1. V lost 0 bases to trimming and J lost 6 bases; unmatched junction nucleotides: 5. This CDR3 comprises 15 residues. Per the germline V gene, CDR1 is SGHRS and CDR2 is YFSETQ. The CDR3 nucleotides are TGCGCCAGCAGCTTGGAAGGGACAGGGGGGTTCGAGCAGTACTTC. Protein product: CASSLEGTGGFEQYF.

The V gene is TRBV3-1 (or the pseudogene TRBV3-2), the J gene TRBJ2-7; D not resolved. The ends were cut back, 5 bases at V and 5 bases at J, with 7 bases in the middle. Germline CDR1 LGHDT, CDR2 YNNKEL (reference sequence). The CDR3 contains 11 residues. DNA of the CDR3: TGTGCCAGCAGCAGGGTCAACGAGCAGTACTTC. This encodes CASSRVNEQYF.

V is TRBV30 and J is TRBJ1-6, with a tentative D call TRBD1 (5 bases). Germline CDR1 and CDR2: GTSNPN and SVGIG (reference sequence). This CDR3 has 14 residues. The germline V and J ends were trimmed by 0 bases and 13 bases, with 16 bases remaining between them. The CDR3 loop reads CAWSVPGASGPLHF. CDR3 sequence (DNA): TGTGCCTGGAGTGTACCTGGGGCGTCGGGTCCCCTCCACTTT.

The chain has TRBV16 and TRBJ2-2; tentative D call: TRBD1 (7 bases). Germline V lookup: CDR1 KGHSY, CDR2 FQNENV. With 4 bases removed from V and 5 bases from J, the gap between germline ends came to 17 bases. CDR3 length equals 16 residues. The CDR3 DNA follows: TGTGCCAGCAGCCCCAGGCCAGGGGGGAGAACCGGGGAGCTGTTTTTT. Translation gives CASSPRPGGRTGELFF.

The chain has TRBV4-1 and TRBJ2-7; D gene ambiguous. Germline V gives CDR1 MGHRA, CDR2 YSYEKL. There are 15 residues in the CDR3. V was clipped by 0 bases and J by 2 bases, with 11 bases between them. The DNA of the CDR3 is TGCGCCAGCAGCCAAGAAGCCTCATCCGCCTACGAGCAGTACTTC. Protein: CASSQEASSAYEQYF.

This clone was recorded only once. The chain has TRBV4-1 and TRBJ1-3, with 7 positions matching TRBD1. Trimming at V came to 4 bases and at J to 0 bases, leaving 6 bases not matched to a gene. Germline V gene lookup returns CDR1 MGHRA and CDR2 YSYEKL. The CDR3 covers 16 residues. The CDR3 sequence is CASSLSGGYSGNTIYF. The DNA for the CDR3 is TGCGCCAGCAGCCTATCAGGGGGATACTCTGGAAACACCATATATTTT.